Shown below are 2 T cell receptor beta chains from a single sample sequenced in a study of long-term antiretroviral therapy in people with HIV. With survey level as its setting, the immunoSEQ assay was v3.0. Data came from immunoSEQ multiplex PCR; TCRdb stores just in-frame clones and leaves some out. The sample has about 22,000 clones, 65% to 90% seen once. The input for sequencing was unsorted PBMCs, taken 1.8 years before starting antiretroviral therapy. The origin of the receptors is a woman aged 25 to 39 with HIV.

This clone was counted only a few times. This chain links TRBV4-1 with TRBJ2-7; no reliable D call. Trimming pared 0 bases from V and 7 bases from J, leaving 10 bases between. This CDR3 is built from 13 residues. Germline CDR1 and CDR2: MGHRA and YSYEKL. This CDR3 reads CASSQDLSREQYV. CDR3 nucleotide sequence: TGCGCCAGCAGCCAAGATCTGAGCAGAGAGCAGTACGTC.

The chain combines TRBV5-1 with TRBJ2-1, with 11 bases aligning to TRBD2. The germline CDR1 and CDR2 sequences are SGHRS and YFSETQ. J was trimmed by 3 bases and V by 4 bases; bases with no gene match: 9. This CDR3 comprises 17 residues. CDR3 DNA sequence: TGCGCCAGCAGCCCAAACACAGGGACTAGCGGCTACAATGAGCAGTTCTTC. Its translation is CASSPNTGTSGYNEQFF.